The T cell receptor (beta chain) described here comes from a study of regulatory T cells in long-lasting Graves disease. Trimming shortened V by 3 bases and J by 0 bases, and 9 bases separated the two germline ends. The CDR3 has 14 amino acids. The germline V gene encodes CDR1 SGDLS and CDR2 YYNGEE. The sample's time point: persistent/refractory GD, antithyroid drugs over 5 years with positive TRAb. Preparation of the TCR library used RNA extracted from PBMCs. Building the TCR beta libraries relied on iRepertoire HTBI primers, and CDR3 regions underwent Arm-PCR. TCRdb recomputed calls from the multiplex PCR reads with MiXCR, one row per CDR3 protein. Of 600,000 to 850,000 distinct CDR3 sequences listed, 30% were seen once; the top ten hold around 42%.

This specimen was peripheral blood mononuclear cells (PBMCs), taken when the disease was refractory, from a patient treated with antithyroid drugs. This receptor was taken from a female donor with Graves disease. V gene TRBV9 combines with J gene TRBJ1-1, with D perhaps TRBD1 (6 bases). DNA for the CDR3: TGTGCCAGCAGCGAGCAGGGGCTGAACACTGAAGCTTTCTTT. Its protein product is CASSEQGLNTEAFF.